Each of the 29 T cell receptor beta chains below was sequenced from the same sample in a study of shared clonotypes between healthy human individuals. Repertoires were generated with immunoSEQ multiplex PCR, while TCRdb's copy carries only in-frame clones and drops some. Of approximately 99,000 clones listed, roughly 70% are singletons. Sequencing was done on a sample of memory CD8+ T cells sorted from blood. The subset was: CD45RO+ cells pooled with CCR7-negative TemRA cells. These receptors all come from a woman aged 25 to 45 in good health.

This clone was counted between two and nine times. The identical CDR3 is also encoded by other nucleotide sequences in the sample. CDR3 in DNA: TGTGCCAGCAGCTTAGGTCTTACCTACGAGCAGTACTTC. This sequence encodes CASSLGLTYEQYF. The rearrangement links TRBV11-2 to TRBJ2-7; D is unclear. The V gene lost 1 base and the J gene lost 2 bases, with 6 bases spanning the gap. This CDR3 region has 13 residues. Germline assignment: CDR1 SGHAT and CDR2 FQNNGV. Supplemented by reference TRBV11-2 and TRBJ2-7, the full variable domain reads EAGVAQSPRYKIIEKRQSVAFWCNPISGHATLYWYQQILGQGPKLLIQFQNNGVVDDSQLPKDRFSAERLKGVDSTLKIQPAKLEDSAVYLCASSLGLTYEQYFGPGTRLTVT.

This rearrangement joins TRBV6-6 to TRBJ1-2; D may be TRBD1 (5 bases). Between the trimmed V and J ends, which lost 5 bases and 4 bases, there was a span of 17 bases. Per the germline V gene, CDR1 is MNHNY and CDR2 is SVGAGI (reference sequence). This CDR3 region has 15 residues. CDR3 sequence reads: CASSPLSKGFYGYTF. The DNA of the CDR3 is TGTGCCAGCAGTCCACTATCAAAGGGGTTCTATGGCTACACCTTC.

The V and J genes are TRBV7-3 and TRBJ2-3, with 12 nucleotides matching TRBD2. This CDR3 comprises 16 residues. Germline CDR1 and CDR2: SGHTA and FQGTGA. V was pared by 5 bases and J by 4 bases, with 7 bases of the junction left unmatched. CDR3 DNA sequence: TGTGCCAGCAGCCCCCAGACTAGCGGGAGTTCAGATACGCAGTATTTT. Its translation is CASSPQTSGSSDTQYF.

This chain joins TRBV6-1 and TRBJ1-5; 9 bases line up with TRBD1. Germline CDR1 and CDR2: MNHNS and SASEGT. V lost 7 bases and J lost 7; bases outside the gene matches: 11. The CDR3 is made up of 15 amino acids. The CDR3 reads CASTAETGGGQPQHF. The DNA for the CDR3 is TGTGCCAGCACCGCGGAAACAGGGGGCGGACAGCCCCAGCATTTT.

The V call is TRBV29-1, the J call TRBJ2-7; TRBD2 might be the D (6 bases). The germline CDR1 and CDR2 sequences are SQVTM and ANQGSEA. The CDR3 has 16 amino acids. The V end lost 2 bases, the J end lost 4 bases, and 21 bases lay between the germline ends. The CDR3 bases are TGCAGCGTTGAAATTATCTCGGAGGGCCGGGGGTACGAGCAGTACTTC. Amino acids: CSVEIISEGRGYEQYF.

This sequence joins TRBV4-1 and TRBJ2-7, with D possibly being TRBD2 (6 bases). V was shortened by 5 bases and J by 3 bases, with 14 bases between the two germline ends. CDR1 and CDR2 (germline): MGHRA, YSYEKL. The CDR3 loop spans 14 amino acids. The CDR3 DNA reads TGCGCCAGCAGCTGGGGACTGAGGTTCTACGAGCAGTACTTC. Encoded protein: CASSWGLRFYEQYF.

The J gene is TRBJ1-1, the V gene TRBV10-2, with 7 bases aligning to TRBD1. V lost 6 bases and J lost 7; bases outside the gene matches: 2. This CDR3 spans 11 amino acids. Germline loops: CDR1 WSHSY, CDR2 SAAADI. The CDR3 DNA reads as TGCGCCAGCAGCCAGGGGGATGAAGCTTTCTTT. It is translated as CASSQGDEAFF.

The rearrangement uses TRBV25-1 and TRBJ1-3, with D possibly matching TRBD1 (6 bases). CDR1 and CDR2 (germline): MGHDK, SYGVNS. Between the trimmed V and J ends, which lost 8 bases and 4 bases, there was a span of 15 bases. CDR3 length: 14 amino acids. The CDR3 DNA sequence: TGTGCCAGCTCACTAGGGGGAGCAGGAAACACCATATATTTT. The encoded protein is CASSLGGAGNTIYF.

The chain employs TRBV11-2 and TRBJ2-7, with 8 nucleotides matching TRBD1. The CDR3 length is 16 residues. With V trimmed by 1 base and J by 5 bases, 10 bases remained unmatched. Germline V gene sequence: CDR1 SGHAT, CDR2 FQNNGV. The CDR3 sequence: CASSLVGAGGFNEQYF. As DNA, the CDR3 is TGTGCCAGCAGCTTAGTCGGGGCAGGGGGCTTCAACGAGCAGTACTTC.

This clone was recorded a few times. The chain is built from TRBV18 and TRBJ2-5; 8 positions match TRBD2. CDR1 KGHSH and CDR2 LQKENI come from the germline V gene. V trimming: 3 bases; J trimming: 5 bases; junction bases outside the gene matches: 11. CDR3 length equals 16 residues. CDR3 sequence reads: CASSPDILAVRETQYF. CDR3 nucleotides: TGTGCCAGCTCACCCGATATACTAGCGGTACGGGAGACCCAGTACTTC. Supplemented by reference TRBV18 and TRBJ2-5, the full variable domain reads NAGVMQNPRHLVRRRGQEARLRCSPMKGHSHVYWYRQLPEEGLKFMVYLQKENIIDESGMPKERFSAEFPKEGPSILRIQQVVRGDSAAYFCASSPDILAVRETQYFGPGTRLLVL.

The rearrangement links TRBV13 to TRBJ1-2; D possibly corresponds to TRBD1 (5 bases). Germline loops: CDR1 PRHDT, CDR2 FYEKMQ (reference sequence). With 3 bases removed from V and 3 bases from J, the gap between germline ends came to 20 bases. This CDR3 region has 17 residues. DNA of the CDR3: TGTGCCAGCAGCTTTGGGTTGGGATGGGGGACCCACTATGGCTACACCTTC. This codes for CASSFGLGWGTHYGYTF.

This clone appeared a single time. A single base separates this from a much larger clone, so it may be a read error. J is TRBJ2-7 and V is TRBV11-2; D is unclear. The CDR3 totals 12 residues. Germline V gene lookup returns CDR1 SGHAT and CDR2 FQNNGV. The V end was cut by 5 bases, the J end by 0 bases, with 5 bases between. CDR3: CASSQSSYEQYF. CDR3 sequence (DNA): TGTGCCAGCAGCCAGAGCTCCTACGAGCAGTACTTC.

The V gene is TRBV9, the J gene TRBJ2-7; 10 bases line up with TRBD2. The J segment lost 2 bases and the V segment lost 0 bases, leaving 2 bases of the junction unmatched. This CDR3 is built from 15 residues. CDR1 and CDR2 (germline): SGDLS, YYNGEE. The CDR3 DNA follows: TGTGCCAGCAGCGTAGGGCTAGCGGGAGCCTACGAGCAGTACTTC. Amino acid sequence: CASSVGLAGAYEQYF.

The V gene is TRBV1, the J gene TRBJ2-7; the DNA was not compared with TRBD2, the D call given in the table. TRBV1 represents a pseudogene. CDR3 length equals 14 residues. As DNA, the CDR3 is TGCACCAGCAGGCTTGGGTGGGGACTCTACGAGCAGTACTTC. The encoded protein is CTSRLGWGLYEQYF.

The V gene is TRBV4-2, the J gene TRBJ2-2; 9 bases map to TRBD2. The CDR3 length is 18 residues. The V gene end was trimmed by 1 base and the J gene end by 7 bases; junction bases not matched to a gene: 13. Germline V gene sequence: CDR1 LGHNA, CDR2 YNFKEQ. The CDR3 DNA is TGTGCCAGCAGCCAAGGACGTGGCGGGAGGGCCAGGAACGGGGAGCTGTTTTTT. This translates into CASSQGRGGRARNGELFF.

The chain has TRBV12-1 and TRBJ2-6; TRBD1, the table's D call, was not compared with the DNA. TRBV12-1 is labeled a pseudogene. There are 18 residues in the CDR3. CDR3 region: CASSPISIGQSRANVLTF. The DNA for the CDR3 is TGTGCCAGCAGCCCAATCTCTATAGGACAAAGTCGGGCCAACGTCCTGACTTTC.

The rearrangement links TRBV6-1 to TRBJ2-6; D perhaps matches TRBD2 (6 bases). This CDR3 has 15 amino acids. Germline values: CDR1 MNHNS, CDR2 SASEGT. V dropped 7 bases and J dropped 1 base, with 11 bases sitting between them. The CDR3 DNA is TGTGCCAGCACCGGGGAGGAGTCTGGGGCCAACGTCCTGACTTTC. Its translation: CASTGEESGANVLTF.

As concerns this clone: A far larger clone is just one base off, so this is likely a read error. This sequence joins TRBV4-2 and TRBJ2-7; 10 bases are shared with TRBD1. J lost 4 bases, V lost 3 bases, and 6 bases had no gene match. Germline V gene lookup returns CDR1 LGHNA and CDR2 YNFKEQ. CDR3 length: 15 residues. The CDR3 nucleotides are TGTGCCAGCAGCCATGGACAGGGGGAGGGTTACGAGCAGTACTTC. Encoded protein: CASSHGQGEGYEQYF.

The chain recombines TRBV7-9 with TRBJ1-5, with 10 bases lining up with TRBD1. This CDR3 is 16 amino acids long. With 5 bases clipped from V and 5 bases from J, the junction kept 9 bases outside the gene matches. The germline V gene encodes CDR1 SEHNR and CDR2 FQNEAQ (reference sequence). CDR3 sequence reads: CASSRSGQGLDQPQHF. The CDR3 DNA is TGTGCCAGCAGCCGATCGGGACAGGGGTTGGATCAGCCCCAGCATTTT.

This clone has a count of ten or more. The chain is built from TRBV5-6 and TRBJ2-7, with 9 positions matching TRBD1. Trimming removed 2 bases from V and 3 bases from J; junction bases left unmatched: 6. Looked up from germline, CDR1 is SGHDT and CDR2 is YYEEEE. This CDR3 has 15 amino acids. The CDR3 protein is CASSFPGQGIYEQYF. The CDR3 bases are TGTGCCAGCAGCTTTCCGGGACAGGGTATCTACGAGCAGTACTTC.

The chain couples TRBV7-8 to TRBJ2-7; D is tentatively TRBD1 or TRBD2 (6 bases each). V lost 4 bases to trimming and J lost 3 bases, with 16 bases between them. The CDR3 runs to 15 residues. Per germline, CDR1 SGHVS and CDR2 FQNEAQ. The CDR3 sequence: CASSYESRGGYEQYF. Here the CDR3 DNA reads TGTGCCAGCAGCTACGAAAGCAGGGGAGGCTACGAGCAGTACTTC. Based on the CDR3 plus reference TRBV7-8 and TRBJ2-7, the full variable domain is GAGVSQSPRYKVAKRGQDVALRCDPISGHVSLFWYQQALGQGPEFLTYFQNEAQLDKSGLPSDRFFAERPEGSVSTLKIQRTQQEDSAVYLCASSYESRGGYEQYFGPGTRLTVT.

The J gene is TRBJ1-2, the V gene TRBV6-6, with D unresolved. The CDR3 has 12 residues. CDR1 MNHNY and CDR2 SVGAGI come from the germline V gene (reference sequence). V lost 4 bases and J lost 8, with 11 bases in between. Here the CDR3 DNA reads TGTGCCAGCAGTTCCCCCTCTGGAGGCTACACCTTC. It codes for CASSSPSGGYTF.

There are a few counts of this clone. The gene calls are TRBV5-4 and TRBJ1-1; 8 bases line up with TRBD1. This CDR3 region has 17 residues. V lost 4 bases and J lost 0; bases outside the gene matches: 11. In germline, CDR1 is SGHNT, CDR2 YYREEE (reference sequence). CDR3 sequence reads: CASSEMGTGYMNTEAFF. As DNA, the CDR3 is TGTGCCAGCAGCGAGATGGGGACAGGATACATGAACACTGAAGCTTTCTTT.

V and J are TRBV5-4 and TRBJ1-2, with D unresolved. The CDR3 is made up of 16 amino acids. The germline CDR1 and CDR2 sequences are SGHNT and YYREEE (reference sequence). Between the trimmed V and J ends, which lost 9 bases and 5 bases, there was a span of 26 bases. In DNA form, the CDR3 reads TGTGCCATCCCATCCCAAGGCGCCGATGTTTGGTATGGCTACACCTTC. It codes for CAIPSQGADVWYGYTF.

The rearrangement links TRBV6-5 to TRBJ2-2; 11 bases fit TRBD2. CDR1 is MNHEY and CDR2 is SVGAGI in the germline V gene. V shed 4 bases, J shed 6 bases, and the junction held 7 bases outside the gene matches. The CDR3 is made up of 16 amino acids. In nucleotides, the CDR3 is TGTGCCAGCAGTTCCCTAGCGGGAGGAGGGGCCGGGGAGCTGTTTTTT. Translation: CASSSLAGGGAGELFF.

This clone was seen ten or more times. The rearrangement joins TRBV6-4 to TRBJ1-5, with unresolved D. The V gene's germline CDR1 is MRHNA and CDR2 SNTAGT. V shed 0 bases and J shed 9 bases, with 12 bases lying between them. This CDR3 is 14 amino acids long. This CDR3 reads CASSDSAESGPQHF. The CDR3 DNA reads TGTGCCAGCAGTGACTCAGCTGAATCGGGGCCCCAGCATTTT.

The rearrangement uses TRBV4-1 and TRBJ1-4; no clear D. The CDR3 is 17 amino acids. Trimming took off 4 bases at V and 4 bases at J, with 19 bases between the two ends. Germline V CDR1 and CDR2: MGHRA, YSYEKL. CDR3 nucleotide sequence: TGCGCCAGCAGCCCCGATCTAAATTTGGGCGGTAATGAAAAACTGTTTTTT. The encoded protein is CASSPDLNLGGNEKLFF.

In this sample, this clone turned up many times. The chain carries TRBV12-1 and TRBJ2-7; the listed D gene, TRBD2, was not tested against the DNA. TRBV12-1 is listed as a pseudogene. This CDR3 contains 12 residues. In nucleotides, the CDR3 is TGTGCCAGCAGCTTTCAGCGGGGCGAGCAGTACTTC. Protein product: CASSFQRGEQYF.

The V and J genes are TRBV25-1 and TRBJ1-6; unclear D gene. The CDR3 totals 16 residues. Germline V gene lookup returns CDR1 MGHDK and CDR2 SYGVNS. V dropped 5 bases and J dropped 0 bases, with 11 bases sitting between them. The CDR3 sequence is CASSSAGSSYNSPLHF. For the CDR3, the DNA is TGTGCCAGCAGTTCCGCGGGGAGCTCCTATAATTCACCCCTCCACTTT.